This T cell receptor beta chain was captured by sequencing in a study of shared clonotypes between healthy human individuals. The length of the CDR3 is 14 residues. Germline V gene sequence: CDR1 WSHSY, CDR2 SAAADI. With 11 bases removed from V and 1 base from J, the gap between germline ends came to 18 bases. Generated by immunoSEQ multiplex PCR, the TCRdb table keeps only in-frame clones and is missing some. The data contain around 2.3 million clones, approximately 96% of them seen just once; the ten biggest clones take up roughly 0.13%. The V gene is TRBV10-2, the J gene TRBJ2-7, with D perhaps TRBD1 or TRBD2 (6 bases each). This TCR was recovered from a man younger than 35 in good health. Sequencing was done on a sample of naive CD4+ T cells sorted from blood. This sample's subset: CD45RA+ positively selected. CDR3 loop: CASAGGGQSYEQYF. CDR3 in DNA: TGCGCCTCAGCAGGAGGGGGGCAATCCTACGAGCAGTACTTC.